The 20 T cell receptor beta chains listed next were all sequenced from one sample in a study of blood T cell repertoires in COVID-19. Profiling relied on immunoSEQ multiplex PCR, and the TCRdb table lists in-frame clones only, not all of them. The repertoire holds around 150,000 clones, with around 83% as singletons. The source material was peripheral blood. These TCRs come from a man aged 18 to 29 with acute or convalescent COVID-19.

This chain connects TRBV6-5 to TRBJ2-1; 13 nucleotides align to TRBD2. Germline loops: CDR1 MNHEY, CDR2 SVGAGI. Trimming removed 6 bases from V and 5 bases from J; junction bases left unmatched: 4. CDR3 length: 15 amino acids. In DNA form, the CDR3 reads TGTGCCAGCAGACCGGGACTAGCGGGGAACAATGAGCAGTTCTTC. Protein: CASRPGLAGNNEQFF.

This clone was detected once. This chain links TRBV7-2 with TRBJ1-5; TRBD1 might be the D (5 bases). Germline V lookup: CDR1 SGHTA, CDR2 FQGNSA. The CDR3 totals 17 residues. The V and J ends lost 2 bases and 0 bases respectively, with 14 bases between them. In nucleotides, the CDR3 is TGTGCCAGCAGCTTAACAGGTACTCCATATAGCAATCAGCCCCAGCATTTT. Protein: CASSLTGTPYSNQPQHF.

Only a few counts were recorded for this clone. The chain has TRBV7-3 and TRBJ2-6; tentative D call: TRBD1 (6 bases). CDR3 size: 15 residues. The germline V gene encodes CDR1 SGHTA and CDR2 FQGTGA. The V gene lost 5 bases and the J gene lost 4 bases, with 12 bases spanning the gap. In nucleotides, the CDR3 is TGTGCCAGCAGCCCCCGACAGGCAGGGGCCAACGTCCTGACTTTC. Protein sequence: CASSPRQAGANVLTF.

The chain couples TRBV6-5 to TRBJ2-3; D not certain. The CDR3 totals 14 residues. V gave up 4 bases and J gave up 3 bases, with 11 bases separating them. CDR1 is MNHEY and CDR2 is SVGAGI in the germline V gene. CDR3 nucleotides: TGTGCCAGCAGTTCAGGTTTTGGGACAGATACGCAGTATTTT. Translating gives CASSSGFGTDTQYF.

The chain couples TRBV7-2 to TRBJ1-1; D may be TRBD1 (5 bases). Trimming took off 8 bases at V and 5 bases at J, with 15 bases between the two ends. Germline V gene lookup returns CDR1 SGHTA and CDR2 FQGNSA. This CDR3 has 13 residues. CDR3 coding DNA: TGTGCCAGCCTCGGATTGGGGCGGACTGAAGCTTTCTTT. It specifies CASLGLGRTEAFF.

This chain connects TRBV9 to TRBJ1-1; D is possibly TRBD1 (6 bases). Per germline, CDR1 SGDLS and CDR2 YYNGEE. Trimming left V 0 bases short and J 0 bases short, with 9 bases between. The CDR3 covers 15 residues. In DNA, the CDR3 is TGTGCCAGCAGCGTAGGTGGGACAATGAACACTGAAGCTTTCTTT. Translating it yields CASSVGGTMNTEAFF.

The chain recombines TRBV7-9 with TRBJ1-1; D may be TRBD1 (5 bases). Germline loops: CDR1 SEHNR, CDR2 FQNEAQ (reference sequence). The CDR3 loop spans 15 amino acids. Trimming removed 5 bases from V and 0 bases from J, with 13 bases in between. The CDR3 region has the DNA TGTGCCAGCAGCACCCAGACAGCTCTGAACACTGAAGCTTTCTTT. It encodes CASSTQTALNTEAFF.

The chain carries TRBV12-5 and TRBJ2-5, with D tentatively TRBD2 (6 bases). V was cut by 2 bases and J by 3 bases, with 7 bases left in between. Per germline, CDR1 LGHNT and CDR2 FRNRAP. CDR3 size: 13 residues. CDR3 in amino acids: CASGLWGEETQYF. The CDR3 region has the DNA TGTGCTAGTGGTTTGTGGGGGGAAGAGACCCAGTACTTC.

The chain recombines TRBV3-1 (or the pseudogene TRBV3-2) with TRBJ1-5, with TRBD1 identical over 7 bases. The CDR3 covers 13 residues. J gave up 9 bases and V 2 bases, and 4 bases lay outside the gene matches. The V gene's germline CDR1 is LGHDT and CDR2 YNNKEL (reference sequence). The CDR3 DNA reads as TGTGCCAGCAGCCAAACCCACAGGGGGCCCCAGCATTTT. It specifies CASSQTHRGPQHF.

V is TRBV4-2 and J is TRBJ1-5; TRBD1 aligns across 7 bases. Germline CDR1 and CDR2: LGHNA and YNFKEQ. V shed 0 bases, J shed 7 bases, and the junction held 9 bases outside the gene matches. This CDR3 is 16 amino acids long. The CDR3 coding sequence is TGTGCCAGCAGCCAAGATTCGCAGGGGGGCTGGCAGCCCCAGCATTTT. This encodes CASSQDSQGGWQPQHF.

This clone was seen once. V gene TRBV7-3 combines with J gene TRBJ1-6; weak D call: TRBD1 (5 bases). The CDR3 covers 14 residues. CDR1 is SGHTA and CDR2 is FQGTGA in the germline V gene. Trimming left V 2 bases short and J 6 bases short, with 8 bases between. The CDR3 here is CASSLAGPNSPLHF. Here the CDR3 DNA reads TGTGCCAGCAGCTTAGCAGGGCCTAATTCACCCCTCCACTTT.

The chain is built from TRBV28 and TRBJ2-7, with 9 bases that match TRBD2. The J segment lost 5 bases and the V segment lost 10 bases, leaving 15 bases of the junction unmatched. CDR3 length: 15 amino acids. The germline V gene encodes CDR1 MDHEN and CDR2 SYDVKM. CDR3 DNA: TGTGCCACCAATAGTCGGCGGGGGGGCTTCCACGAGCAGTACGTC. It yields the protein CATNSRRGGFHEQYV.

V gene TRBV20-1 combines with J gene TRBJ2-1, with D unclear. The CDR3 spans 14 residues. Germline lookup yields CDR1 DFQATT and CDR2 SNEGSKA (reference sequence). The V end lost 4 bases, the J end lost 4 bases, and 14 bases lay between the germline ends. In DNA, the CDR3 is TGCAGTGCTAATGAACTGCCTCCGTACAATGAGCAGTTCTTC. Amino acid sequence: CSANELPPYNEQFF.

This chain uses TRBV6-1 with TRBJ1-5; D uncertain. Germline V CDR1 and CDR2: MNHNS, SASEGT. This CDR3 is built from 11 residues. Trimming left V 2 bases short and J 9 bases short, with 5 bases between. CDR3 nucleotide sequence: TGTGCCAGCAGTGAATCCCGGCCCCAGCATTTT. It yields the protein CASSESRPQHF.

This chain connects TRBV30 to TRBJ2-3; a weak D match, TRBD2 (6 bases). V lost 4 bases to trimming and J lost 7 bases, with 24 bases between them. The germline V gene encodes CDR1 GTSNPN and CDR2 SVGIG (reference sequence). The CDR3 consists of 16 residues. CDR3 amino acids: CAWKGTASGRFNTQYF. CDR3 in DNA: TGTGCCTGGAAGGGCACGGCCTCAGGGAGGTTTAATACGCAGTATTTT.

This chain connects TRBV29-1 to TRBJ1-2; D unclear. Germline CDR1 and CDR2: SQVTM and ANQGSEA. There are 11 residues in the CDR3. With 2 bases removed from V and 5 bases from J, the gap between germline ends came to 6 bases. CDR3: CSVETTYGYTF. The CDR3 nucleotides are TGCAGCGTTGAAACAACATATGGCTACACCTTC. The whole variable domain, filled in from reference TRBV29-1 and TRBJ1-2, reads SAVISQKPSRDICQRGTSLTIQCQVDSQVTMMFWYRQQPGQSLTLIATANQGSEATYESGFVIDKFPISRPNLTFSTLTVSNMSPEDSSIYLCSVETTYGYTFGSGTRLTVV.

The chain carries TRBV25-1 and TRBJ1-3, with 9 bases fitting TRBD1. The CDR3 contains 15 residues. The germline CDR1 and CDR2 sequences are MGHDK and SYGVNS. With V trimmed by 3 bases and J by 4 bases, 4 bases remained unmatched. The CDR3 DNA follows: TGTGCCAGCAGTGACACAGGGGGCTGGGGAAACACCATATATTTT. Translating it yields CASSDTGGWGNTIYF. Full variable domain (missing parts from reference TRBV25-1 and TRBJ1-3): EADIYQTPRYLVIGTGKKITLECSQTMGHDKMYWYQQDPGMELHLIHYSYGVNSTEKGDLSSESTVSRIRTEHFPLTLESARPSHTSQYLCASSDTGGWGNTIYFGEGSWLTVV.

The CDR3 DNA is TGCAGCGTTGGCAGGGCAACCGGGGAGCTGTTTTTT. It is translated as CSVGRATGELFF. The chain couples TRBV29-1 to TRBJ2-2; the D gene is possibly TRBD1 (5 bases). CDR3 length: 12 residues. V dropped 4 bases and J dropped 5 bases, with 8 bases sitting between them. The germline V gene has CDR1 SQVTM and CDR2 ANQGSEA.

V gene TRBV4-2 combines with J gene TRBJ2-2; D is possibly TRBD1 (6 bases). The CDR3 is 16 amino acids. Trimming took off 3 bases at V and 0 bases at J, with 11 bases between the two ends. Germline-derived CDR1 and CDR2 are LGHNA and YNFKEQ. The CDR3 spells CASSQMDSANTGELFF. CDR3 sequence (DNA): TGTGCCAGCAGCCAGATGGACAGCGCGAACACCGGGGAGCTGTTTTTT.

The chain has TRBV21-1 and TRBJ2-5; TRBD1 is the table's D call and was not checked against the DNA. TRBV21-1 is given as a pseudogene. This CDR3 spans 16 amino acids. In DNA, the CDR3 is TGTGCCAGCAGCCCTCACAGGGGGCGGTATCAAGAGACCCAGTACTTC. Protein: CASSPHRGRYQETQYF.